A selection of T cell receptor beta chains follows, all from one sample in a study of technical replicates of blood from a few donors. This table comes from immunoSEQ multiplex PCR, and its TCRdb copy is limited to in-frame clones, with some not included. The sample includes about 100,000 clones, roughly 95% of them seen just once. Source material: T cells isolated from PBMCs. These receptors were obtained from a human donor in good health. Each CDR3 is given with its conserved first and last residue. A D gene is named only where the DNA matches it firmly. Part of the rows lack a size; the others show once, few, many or a class for expanded clones.

TRBV10-1,TRBJ1-2,once,.,CASHLGGDHGYTF
TRBV18,TRBJ2-7,.,.,CASSPRQGGSYEQYF
TRBV29-1,TRBJ2-1,once,.,CSVPTNLFPHSYNEQFF
TRBV4-1,TRBJ2-3,.,TRBD2,CASSQEIGPGGADTQYF
TRBV2,TRBJ2-3,.,.,CASSRDSITDTQYF
TRBV13,TRBJ2-3,.,.,CASSPGLYTDTQYF
TRBV7-7,TRBJ2-7,.,TRBD2,CASSPTSGSYEQYF
TRBV5-1,TRBJ2-7,.,.,CASSLARGSDEQYF
TRBV7-3,TRBJ2-7,.,TRBD1,CASSTGTGSYEQYF
TRBV5-1,TRBJ1-1,.,.,CASSPLDSYTEAFF
TRBV28,TRBJ2-7,.,TRBD1,CASRPGQVSYEQYF
TRBV11-3,TRBJ2-5,.,TRBD2,CASSLAILAASETQYF
TRBV6-5,TRBJ1-5,.,TRBD1,CASSYSGQVNQPQHF
TRBV2,TRBJ1-2,.,.,CASSEMGSYGYTF
TRBV4-2,TRBJ2-7,.,TRBD1,CASSQDALMDRGVYEQYF
TRBV5-1,TRBJ2-1,.,TRBD2,CASSTGLADPSYNEQFF
TRBV2,TRBJ2-5,.,.,CASSVDSLGTQYF
TRBV18,TRBJ1-1,.,.,CASSQRGSEAFF
TRBV7-9,TRBJ2-2,.,TRBD2,CASRLGLAGGMNTGELFF
TRBV7-9,TRBJ1-1,.,TRBD1,CASSLRGGAGNTEAFF
TRBV30,TRBJ1-1,.,TRBD1,CAWGTGGKNSEAFF
TRBV7-6,TRBJ2-1,.,TRBD2,CASSLQGLAGMDEQFF
TRBV5-5,TRBJ2-7,.,TRBD2,CASSRQLAGPYEQYF
TRBV4-1,TRBJ1-1,.,.,CASGHPAGEWTEAFF
TRBV5-1,TRBJ1-6,.,TRBD1,CASRGATGDNSPLHF
TRBV2,TRBJ2-1,.,.,CASSETEILEQFF
TRBV27,TRBJ1-3,.,.,CASSREPYSGNTIYF